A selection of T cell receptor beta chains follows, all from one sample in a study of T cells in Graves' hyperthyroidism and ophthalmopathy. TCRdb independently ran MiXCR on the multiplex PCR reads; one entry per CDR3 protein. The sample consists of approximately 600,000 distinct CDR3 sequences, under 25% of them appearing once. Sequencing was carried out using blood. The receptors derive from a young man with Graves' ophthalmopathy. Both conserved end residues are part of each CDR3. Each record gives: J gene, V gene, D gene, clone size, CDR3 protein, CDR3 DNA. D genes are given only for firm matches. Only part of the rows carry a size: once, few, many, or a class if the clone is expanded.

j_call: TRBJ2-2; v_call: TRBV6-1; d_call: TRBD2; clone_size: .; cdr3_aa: CASGSGRAPGELFF; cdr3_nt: TGTGCCAGCGGTAGCGGGAGGGCCCCCGGGGAGCTGTTTTTT
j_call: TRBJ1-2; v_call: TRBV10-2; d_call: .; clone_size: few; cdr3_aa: CASSESVDNYGYTF; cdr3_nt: TGCGCCAGCAGTGAGTCGGTCGATAACTATGGCTACACCTTC
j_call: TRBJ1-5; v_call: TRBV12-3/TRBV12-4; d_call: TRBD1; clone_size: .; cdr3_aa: CASSSSRDRDNQPQHF; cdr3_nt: TGTGCCAGCAGTTCGTCCCGGGACAGGGACAATCAGCCCCAGCATTTT
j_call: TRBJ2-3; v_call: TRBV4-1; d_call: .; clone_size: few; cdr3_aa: CASSQEETGDYTDTQYF; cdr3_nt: TGCGCCAGCAGCCAAGAAGAGACGGGAGATTACACAGATACGCAGTATTTT
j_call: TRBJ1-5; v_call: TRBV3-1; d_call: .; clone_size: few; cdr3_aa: CASSQGVSRPQHF; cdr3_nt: TGTGCCAGCAGCCAAGGCGTGAGCCGGCCCCAGCATTTT
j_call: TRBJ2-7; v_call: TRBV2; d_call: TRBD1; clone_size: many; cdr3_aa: CASSGRDRPYEQYF; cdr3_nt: TGTGCCAGCAGTGGACGGGACAGGCCCTACGAGCAGTACTTC
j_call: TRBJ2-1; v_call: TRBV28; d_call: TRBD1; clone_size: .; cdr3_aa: CASSLGGQGLGNEQFF; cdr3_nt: TGTGCCAGCAGTTTAGGGGGACAGGGGTTAGGCAATGAGCAGTTCTTC
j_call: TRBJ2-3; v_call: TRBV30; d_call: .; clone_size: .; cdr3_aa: CAWSVWSDTQYF; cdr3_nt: TGTGCCTGGAGTGTGTGGTCAGATACGCAGTATTTT
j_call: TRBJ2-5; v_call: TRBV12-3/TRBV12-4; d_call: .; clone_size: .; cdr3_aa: CASSPGTLQETQYF; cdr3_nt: TGTGCCAGCAGTCCCGGGACCCTCCAAGAGACCCAGTACTTC
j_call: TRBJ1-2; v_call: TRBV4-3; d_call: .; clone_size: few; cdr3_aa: CASSQQTAQSYGYTF; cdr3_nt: TGCGCCAGCAGCCAACAGACAGCCCAATCCTATGGCTACACCTTC
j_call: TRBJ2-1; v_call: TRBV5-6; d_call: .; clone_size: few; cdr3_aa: CASSLDPGWTYNEQFF; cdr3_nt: TGTGCCAGCAGCTTGGATCCAGGGTGGACCTACAATGAGCAGTTCTTC
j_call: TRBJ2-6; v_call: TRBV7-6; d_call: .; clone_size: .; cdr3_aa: CASSLSGSLSGANVLTF; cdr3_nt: TGTGCCAGCAGCTTATCCGGGAGCTTGTCTGGGGCCAACGTCCTGACTTTC
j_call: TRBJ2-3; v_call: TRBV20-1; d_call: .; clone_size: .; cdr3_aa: CSAREGGGDRDTQYF; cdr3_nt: TGCAGTGCTAGAGAGGGGGGCGGGGACCGTGATACGCAGTATTTT
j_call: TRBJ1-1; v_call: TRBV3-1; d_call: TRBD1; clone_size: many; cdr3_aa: CASSQVYGWGTVNTEAFF; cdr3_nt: TGTGCCAGCAGCCAAGTTTATGGTTGGGGGACAGTGAACACTGAAGCTTTCTTT
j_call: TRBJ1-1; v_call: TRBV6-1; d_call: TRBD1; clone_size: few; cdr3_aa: CASRTTGAGDTEAFF; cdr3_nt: TGTGCCAGCAGAACCACAGGGGCCGGGGACACTGAAGCTTTCTTT
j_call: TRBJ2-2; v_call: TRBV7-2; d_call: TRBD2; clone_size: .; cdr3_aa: CASSLAREPAAGELFF; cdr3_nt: TGTGCCAGCAGCTTAGCGCGGGAGCCTGCGGCCGGGGAGCTGTTTTTT
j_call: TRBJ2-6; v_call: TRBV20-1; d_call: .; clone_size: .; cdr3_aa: CSATETDNSGANVLTF; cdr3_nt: TGCAGTGCTACGGAGACCGACAACTCTGGGGCCAACGTCCTGACTTTC
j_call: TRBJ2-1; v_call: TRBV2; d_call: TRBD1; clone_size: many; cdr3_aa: CASRETGQMYNEQFF; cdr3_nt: TGTGCCAGCAGGGAAACGGGACAGATGTACAATGAGCAGTTCTTC
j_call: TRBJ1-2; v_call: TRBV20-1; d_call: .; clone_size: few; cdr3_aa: CSARVRGGGYTF; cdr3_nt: TGCAGTGCTAGAGTTCGCGGGGGTGGCTACACCTTC
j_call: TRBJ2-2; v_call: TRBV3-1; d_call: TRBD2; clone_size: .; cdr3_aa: CASSQERLAGPGELFF; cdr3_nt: TGTGCCAGCAGCCAAGAACGGCTAGCGGGACCCGGGGAGCTGTTTTTT
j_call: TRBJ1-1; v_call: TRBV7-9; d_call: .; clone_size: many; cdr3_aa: CASSLENSEAFF; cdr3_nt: TGTGCCAGCAGCTTAGAGAACAGCGAAGCTTTCTTT
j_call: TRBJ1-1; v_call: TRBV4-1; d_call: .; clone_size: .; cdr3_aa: CASSPTQDPGEAFF; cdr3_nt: TGCGCCAGCAGCCCGACCCAAGACCCGGGAGAAGCTTTCTTT
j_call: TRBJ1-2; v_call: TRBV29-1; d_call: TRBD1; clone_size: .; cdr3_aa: CSVDRQGMNYGYTF; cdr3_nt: TGCAGCGTTGACCGACAGGGTATGAACTATGGCTACACCTTC
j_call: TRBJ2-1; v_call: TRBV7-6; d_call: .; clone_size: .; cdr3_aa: CSSNVPGLQGNEQFF; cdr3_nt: TGTTCCAGCAACGTTCCGGGACTCCAGGGAAATGAGCAGTTCTTC
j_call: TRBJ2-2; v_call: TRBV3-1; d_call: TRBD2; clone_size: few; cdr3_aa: CASSQVASGATSDTGELFF; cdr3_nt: TGTGCCAGCAGCCAAGTGGCTAGCGGAGCTACCTCCGACACCGGGGAGCTGTTTTTT
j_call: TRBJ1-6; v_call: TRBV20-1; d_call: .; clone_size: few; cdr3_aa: CSAPIGNTNSPLHF; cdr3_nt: TGCAGTGCCCCAATTGGGAACACCAATTCACCCCTCCACTTT
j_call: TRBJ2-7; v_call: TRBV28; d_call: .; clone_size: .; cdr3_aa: CASRDRDSAHEQYF; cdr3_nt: TGTGCCAGCAGAGACCGAGACAGCGCCCACGAGCAGTACTTC
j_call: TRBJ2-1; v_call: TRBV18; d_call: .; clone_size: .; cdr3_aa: CASSPPNSGYNEQFF; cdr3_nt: TGTGCCAGCTCACCACCAAACAGCGGGTACAATGAGCAGTTCTTC
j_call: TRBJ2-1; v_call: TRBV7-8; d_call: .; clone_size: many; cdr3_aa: CASSLATSYNEQFF; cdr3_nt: TGTGCCAGCAGCTTAGCTACCTCCTACAATGAGCAGTTCTTC
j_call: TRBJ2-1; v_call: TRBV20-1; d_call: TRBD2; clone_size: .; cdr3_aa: CSARDPPSGFSYNEQFF; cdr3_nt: TGCAGTGCTAGAGATCCCCCTAGCGGCTTCTCCTACAATGAGCAGTTCTTC
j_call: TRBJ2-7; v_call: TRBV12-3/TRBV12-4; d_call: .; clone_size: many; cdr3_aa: CASSLGVGGYEQYF; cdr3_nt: TGTGCCAGCAGTTTAGGGGTTGGGGGCTACGAGCAGTACTTC
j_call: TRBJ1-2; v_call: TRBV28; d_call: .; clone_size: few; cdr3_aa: CASSQQGAYGYTF; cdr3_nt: TGTGCCAGCAGTCAACAGGGTGCCTATGGCTACACCTTC
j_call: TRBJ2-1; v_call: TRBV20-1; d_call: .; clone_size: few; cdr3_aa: CSARDREEQFF; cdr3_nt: TGCAGTGCTAGAGATCGGGAGGAGCAGTTCTTC
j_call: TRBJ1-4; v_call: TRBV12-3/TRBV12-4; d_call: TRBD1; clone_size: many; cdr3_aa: CASSRRDRYRLATNEKLFF; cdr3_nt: TGTGCCAGCAGCAGACGGGACAGGTACCGCCTTGCAACTAATGAAAAACTGTTTTTT
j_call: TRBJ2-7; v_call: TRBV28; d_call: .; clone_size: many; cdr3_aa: CASSPLLGLRAYEQYF; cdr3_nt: TGTGCCAGCAGCCCCTTATTGGGACTTCGGGCCTACGAGCAGTACTTC
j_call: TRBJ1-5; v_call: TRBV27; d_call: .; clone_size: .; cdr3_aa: CASSPYSGSNQPQHF; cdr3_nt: TGTGCCAGCAGCCCTTATTCAGGAAGCAATCAGCCCCAGCATTTT
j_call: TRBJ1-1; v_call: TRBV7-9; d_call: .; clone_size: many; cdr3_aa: CASSSYGGGQVTEAFF; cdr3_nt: TGTGCCAGCAGCTCCTATGGTGGAGGGCAGGTCACTGAAGCTTTCTTT
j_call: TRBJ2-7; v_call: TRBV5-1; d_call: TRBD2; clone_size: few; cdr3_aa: CASSWGTNSYEQYF; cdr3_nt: TGCGCCAGCAGCTGGGGGACTAACTCCTACGAGCAGTACTTC
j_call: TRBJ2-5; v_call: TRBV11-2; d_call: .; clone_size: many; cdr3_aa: CASSPSNNVVETQYF; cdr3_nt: TGTGCCAGCAGCCCGTCTAATAATGTTGTAGAGACCCAGTACTTC
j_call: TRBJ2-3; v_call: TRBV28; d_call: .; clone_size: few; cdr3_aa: CASRLGGPPTDTQYF; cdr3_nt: TGTGCCAGCAGGCTCGGGGGGCCTCCTACAGATACGCAGTATTTT
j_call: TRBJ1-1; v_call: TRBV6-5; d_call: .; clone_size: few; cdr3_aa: CASSYFRDTEAFF; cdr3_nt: TGTGCCAGCAGTTACTTCCGGGATACTGAAGCTTTCTTT
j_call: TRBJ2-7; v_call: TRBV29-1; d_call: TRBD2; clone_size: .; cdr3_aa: CSVKTSGSYYEQYF; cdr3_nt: TGCAGCGTAAAGACTAGCGGGAGTTATTACGAGCAGTACTTC
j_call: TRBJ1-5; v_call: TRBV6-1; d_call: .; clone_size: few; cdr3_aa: CASSEDLYSNQPQHF; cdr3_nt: TGTGCCAGCAGTGAAGACTTATATAGCAATCAGCCCCAGCATTTT
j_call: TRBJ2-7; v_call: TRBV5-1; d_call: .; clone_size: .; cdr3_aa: CASSLVAQSSYEQYF; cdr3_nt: TGCGCCAGCAGCTTGGTAGCGCAGAGCTCCTACGAGCAGTACTTC
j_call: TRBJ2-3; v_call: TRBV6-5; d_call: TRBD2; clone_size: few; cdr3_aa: CASSYDLAGAYTDTQYF; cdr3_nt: TGTGCCAGCAGTTACGATCTAGCGGGTGCGTACACAGATACGCAGTATTTT
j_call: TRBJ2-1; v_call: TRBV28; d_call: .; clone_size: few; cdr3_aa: CASAFIVRHNEQFF; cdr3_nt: TGTGCCAGCGCGTTCATCGTTCGCCACAATGAGCAGTTCTTC
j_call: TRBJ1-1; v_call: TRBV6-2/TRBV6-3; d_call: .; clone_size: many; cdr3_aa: CASSYPDLGGAFF; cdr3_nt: TGTGCCAGCAGTTACCCGGACCTGGGGGGAGCTTTCTTT
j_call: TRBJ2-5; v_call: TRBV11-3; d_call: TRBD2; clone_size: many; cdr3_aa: CASSLMERTSGFVQETQYF; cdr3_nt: TGTGCCAGCAGCTTAATGGAAAGGACTAGCGGGTTTGTCCAAGAGACCCAGTACTTC
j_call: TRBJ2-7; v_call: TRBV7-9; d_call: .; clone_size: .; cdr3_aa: CASSPLKVGSDEQYF; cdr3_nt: TGTGCCAGCAGCCCACTCAAGGTGGGTTCCGACGAGCAGTACTTC
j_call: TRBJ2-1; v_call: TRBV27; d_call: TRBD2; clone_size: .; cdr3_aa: CASSSLTSGSSYNEQFF; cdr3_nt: TGTGCCAGCAGTTCGTTGACTAGCGGGAGCTCCTACAATGAGCAGTTCTTC
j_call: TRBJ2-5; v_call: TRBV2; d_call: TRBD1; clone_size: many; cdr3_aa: CASGWTGSQETQYF; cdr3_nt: TGTGCCAGCGGCTGGACAGGTTCCCAAGAGACCCAGTACTTC
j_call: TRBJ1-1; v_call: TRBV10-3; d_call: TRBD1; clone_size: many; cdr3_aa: CAISEMGQVNTEAFF; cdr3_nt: TGTGCCATCAGTGAGATGGGACAGGTAAACACTGAAGCTTTCTTT
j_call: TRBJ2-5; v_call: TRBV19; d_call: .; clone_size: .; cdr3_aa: CASSINKQVPQETQYF; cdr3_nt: TGTGCCAGTAGTATAAACAAACAGGTTCCCCAAGAGACCCAGTACTTC
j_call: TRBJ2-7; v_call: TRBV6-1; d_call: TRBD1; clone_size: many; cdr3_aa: CASSRTGRSYEQYF; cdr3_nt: TGTGCCAGCAGCAGGACAGGACGGAGCTACGAGCAGTACTTC
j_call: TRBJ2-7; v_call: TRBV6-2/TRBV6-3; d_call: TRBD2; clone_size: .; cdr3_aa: CASSYLNPWTSRSDEQYF; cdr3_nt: TGTGCCAGCAGTTACCTAAACCCTTGGACTAGCAGGAGTGACGAGCAGTACTTC
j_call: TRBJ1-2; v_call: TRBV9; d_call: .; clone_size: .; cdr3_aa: CASSVAMGVGYGYTF; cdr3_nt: TGTGCCAGCAGCGTAGCTATGGGGGTTGGCTATGGCTACACCTTC
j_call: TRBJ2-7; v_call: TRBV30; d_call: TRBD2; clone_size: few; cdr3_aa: CAWSHTGLASSYEQYF; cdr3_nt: TGTGCCTGGAGCCACACGGGACTAGCGAGCTCCTACGAGCAGTACTTC
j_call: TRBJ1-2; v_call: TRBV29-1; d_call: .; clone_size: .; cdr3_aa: CSVEIPLHYGYTF; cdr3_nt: TGCAGCGTTGAAATTCCACTGCACTATGGCTACACCTTC
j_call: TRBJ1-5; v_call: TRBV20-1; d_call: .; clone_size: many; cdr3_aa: CSARPGPYQPQHF; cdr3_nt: TGCAGTGCTAGACCGGGGCCATATCAGCCCCAGCATTTT
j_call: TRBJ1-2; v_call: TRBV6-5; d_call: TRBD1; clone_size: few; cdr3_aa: CASSYLPGGLSGYTF; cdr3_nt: TGTGCCAGCAGTTACTTGCCAGGGGGCCTGAGTGGCTACACCTTC